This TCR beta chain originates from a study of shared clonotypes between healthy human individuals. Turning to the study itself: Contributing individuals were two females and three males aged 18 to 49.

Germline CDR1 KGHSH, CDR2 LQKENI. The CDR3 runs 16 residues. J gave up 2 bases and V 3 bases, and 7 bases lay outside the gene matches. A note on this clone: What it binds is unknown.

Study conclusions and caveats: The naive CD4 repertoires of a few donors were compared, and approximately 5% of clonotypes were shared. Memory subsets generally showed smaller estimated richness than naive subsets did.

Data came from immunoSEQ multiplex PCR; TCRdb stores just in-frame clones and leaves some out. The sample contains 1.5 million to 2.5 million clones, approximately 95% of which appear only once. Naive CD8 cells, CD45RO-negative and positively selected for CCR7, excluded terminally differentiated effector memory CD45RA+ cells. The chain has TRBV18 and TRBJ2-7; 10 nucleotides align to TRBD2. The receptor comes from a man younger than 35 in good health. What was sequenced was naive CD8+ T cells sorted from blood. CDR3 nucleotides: TGTGCCAGCTCACCGAGTGAACTAGCGGGGCCCTACGAGCAGTACTTC. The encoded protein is CASSPSELAGPYEQYF.